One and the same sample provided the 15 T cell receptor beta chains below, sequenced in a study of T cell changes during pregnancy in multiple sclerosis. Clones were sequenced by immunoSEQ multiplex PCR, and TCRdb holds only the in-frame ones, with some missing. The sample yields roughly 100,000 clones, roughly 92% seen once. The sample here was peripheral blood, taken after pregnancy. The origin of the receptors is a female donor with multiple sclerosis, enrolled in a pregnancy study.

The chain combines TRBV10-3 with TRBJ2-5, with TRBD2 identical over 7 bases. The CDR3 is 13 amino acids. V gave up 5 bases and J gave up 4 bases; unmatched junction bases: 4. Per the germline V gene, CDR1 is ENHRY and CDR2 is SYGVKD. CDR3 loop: CAISPTSLETQYF. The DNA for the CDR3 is TGTGCCATCAGTCCGACTAGCTTAGAGACCCAGTACTTC.

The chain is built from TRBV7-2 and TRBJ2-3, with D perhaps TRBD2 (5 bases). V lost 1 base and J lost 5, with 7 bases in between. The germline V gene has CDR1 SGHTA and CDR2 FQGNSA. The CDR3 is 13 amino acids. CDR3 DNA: TGTGCCAGCAGCTTAGTCGCGGGAGATACGCAGTATTTT. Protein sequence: CASSLVAGDTQYF.

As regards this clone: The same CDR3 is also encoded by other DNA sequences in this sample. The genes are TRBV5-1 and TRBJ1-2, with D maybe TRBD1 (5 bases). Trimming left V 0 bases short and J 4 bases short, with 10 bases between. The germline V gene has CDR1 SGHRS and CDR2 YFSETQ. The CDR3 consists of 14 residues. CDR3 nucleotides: TGCGCCAGCAGCTTGGCTACAGGCCCCTATGGCTACACCTTC. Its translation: CASSLATGPYGYTF.

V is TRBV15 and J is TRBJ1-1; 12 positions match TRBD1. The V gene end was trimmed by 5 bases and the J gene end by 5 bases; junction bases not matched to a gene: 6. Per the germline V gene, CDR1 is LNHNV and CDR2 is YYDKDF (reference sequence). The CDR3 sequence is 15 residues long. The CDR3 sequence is CATSSRDRGPTEAFF. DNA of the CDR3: TGTGCCACCAGCTCCCGGGACAGGGGGCCTACTGAAGCTTTCTTT.

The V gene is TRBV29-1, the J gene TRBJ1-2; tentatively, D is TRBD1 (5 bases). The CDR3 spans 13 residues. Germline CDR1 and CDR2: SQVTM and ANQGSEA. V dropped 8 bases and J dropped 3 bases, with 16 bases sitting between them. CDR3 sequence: CSTASDSYYGYTF. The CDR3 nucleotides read TGCAGCACTGCCTCTGACAGCTACTATGGCTACACCTTC.

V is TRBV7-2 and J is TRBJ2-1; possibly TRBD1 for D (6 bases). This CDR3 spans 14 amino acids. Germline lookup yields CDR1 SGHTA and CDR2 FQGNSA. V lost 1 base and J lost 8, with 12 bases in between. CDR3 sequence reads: CASSLGQGYDEQFF. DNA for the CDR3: TGTGCCAGCAGCTTAGGGCAGGGGTACGATGAGCAGTTCTTC.

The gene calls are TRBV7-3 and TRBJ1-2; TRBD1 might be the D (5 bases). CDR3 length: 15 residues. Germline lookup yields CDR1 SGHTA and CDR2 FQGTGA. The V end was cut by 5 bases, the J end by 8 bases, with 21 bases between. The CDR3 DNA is TGTGCCAGCAGCACCCAGGGTGCAGGGTGGGGAGGCTACACCTTC. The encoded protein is CASSTQGAGWGGYTF.

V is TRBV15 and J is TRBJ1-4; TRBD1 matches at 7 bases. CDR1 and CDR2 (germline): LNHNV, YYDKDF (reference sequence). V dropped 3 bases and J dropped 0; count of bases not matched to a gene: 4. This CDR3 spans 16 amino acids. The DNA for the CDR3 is TGTGCCACCAGCAGGGCAGGGGGTGCAACTAATGAAAAACTGTTTTTT. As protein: CATSRAGGATNEKLFF.

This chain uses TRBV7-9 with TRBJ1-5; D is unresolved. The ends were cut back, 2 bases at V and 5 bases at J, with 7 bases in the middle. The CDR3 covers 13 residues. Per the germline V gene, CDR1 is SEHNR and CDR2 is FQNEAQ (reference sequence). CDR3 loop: CASSLNEDQPQHF. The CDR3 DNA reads TGTGCCAGCAGCTTAAATGAGGATCAGCCCCAGCATTTT.

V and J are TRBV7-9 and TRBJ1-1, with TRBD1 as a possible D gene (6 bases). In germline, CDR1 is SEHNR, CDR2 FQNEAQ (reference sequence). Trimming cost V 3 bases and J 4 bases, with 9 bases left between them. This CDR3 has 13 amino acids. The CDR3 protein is CASSFRGGTEAFF. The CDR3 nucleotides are TGTGCCAGCAGCTTCAGGGGCGGCACTGAAGCTTTCTTT.

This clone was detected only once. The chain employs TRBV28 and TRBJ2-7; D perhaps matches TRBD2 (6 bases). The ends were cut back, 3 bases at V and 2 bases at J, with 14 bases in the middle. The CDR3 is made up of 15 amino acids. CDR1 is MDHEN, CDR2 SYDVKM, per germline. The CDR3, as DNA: TGTGCCAGCAGTTTTAGGGAGGAGGTCGCCTACGAGCAGTACTTC. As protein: CASSFREEVAYEQYF.

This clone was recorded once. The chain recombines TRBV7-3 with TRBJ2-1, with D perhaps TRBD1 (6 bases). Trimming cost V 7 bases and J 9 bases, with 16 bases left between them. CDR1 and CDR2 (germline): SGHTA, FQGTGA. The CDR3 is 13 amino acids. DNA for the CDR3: TGTGCCAGCACCTCCAGGGGTTCCCTTGAGCAGTTCTTC. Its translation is CASTSRGSLEQFF.

For the CDR3, the DNA is TGTGCCAGCAGCTTAGGGGGGGCCAGGGGGGACCTTGGAAAACTGTTTTTT. Its protein product is CASSLGGARGDLGKLFF. The chain carries TRBV7-8 and TRBJ1-4, with 7 bases lining up with TRBD1. The CDR3 loop spans 17 amino acids. Germline V gene sequence: CDR1 SGHVS, CDR2 FQNEAQ. Unmatched junction bases numbered 15, after V lost 1 base and J lost 10 bases.

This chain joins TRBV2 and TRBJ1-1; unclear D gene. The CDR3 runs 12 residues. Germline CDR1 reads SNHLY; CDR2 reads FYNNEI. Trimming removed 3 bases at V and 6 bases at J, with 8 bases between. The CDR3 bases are TGTGCCAGCAGTGACACGGTCCCTGAAGCTTTCTTT. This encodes CASSDTVPEAFF.

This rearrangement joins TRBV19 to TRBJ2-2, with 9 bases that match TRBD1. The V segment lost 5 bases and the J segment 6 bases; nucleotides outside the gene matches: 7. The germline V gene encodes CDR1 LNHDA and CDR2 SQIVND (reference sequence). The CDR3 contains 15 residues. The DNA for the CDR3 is TGTGCCAGTAGTCCGGGACAGGGAATTCCCGGGGAGCTGTTTTTT. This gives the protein CASSPGQGIPGELFF.